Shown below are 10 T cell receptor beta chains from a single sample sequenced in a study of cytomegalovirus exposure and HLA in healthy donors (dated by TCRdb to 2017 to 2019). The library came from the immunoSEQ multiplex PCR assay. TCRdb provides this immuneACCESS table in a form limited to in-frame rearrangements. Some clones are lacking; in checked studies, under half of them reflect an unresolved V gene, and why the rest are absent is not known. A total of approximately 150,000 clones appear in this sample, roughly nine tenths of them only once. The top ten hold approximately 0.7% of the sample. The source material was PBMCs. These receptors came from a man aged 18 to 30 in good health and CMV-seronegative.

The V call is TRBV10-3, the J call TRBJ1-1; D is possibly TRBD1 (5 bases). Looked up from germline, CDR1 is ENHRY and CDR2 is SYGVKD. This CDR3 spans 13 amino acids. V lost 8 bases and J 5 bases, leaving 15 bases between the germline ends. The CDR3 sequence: CAILTPGGTEAFF. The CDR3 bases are TGTGCCATCCTAACCCCGGGGGGAACTGAAGCTTTCTTT.

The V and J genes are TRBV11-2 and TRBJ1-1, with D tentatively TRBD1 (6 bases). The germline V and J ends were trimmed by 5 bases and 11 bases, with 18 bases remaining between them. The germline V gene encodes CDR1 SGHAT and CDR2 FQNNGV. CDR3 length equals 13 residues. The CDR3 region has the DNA TGTGCCAGCAGCCAGGGGCCTCCCCCCTGGGCTTTCTTT. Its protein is CASSQGPPPWAFF.

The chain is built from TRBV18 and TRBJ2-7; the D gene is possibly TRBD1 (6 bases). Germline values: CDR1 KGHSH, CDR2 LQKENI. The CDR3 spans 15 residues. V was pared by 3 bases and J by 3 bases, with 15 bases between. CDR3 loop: CASSPGTTGSYEQYF. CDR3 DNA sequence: TGTGCCAGCTCACCCGGGACGACAGGAAGCTACGAGCAGTACTTC.

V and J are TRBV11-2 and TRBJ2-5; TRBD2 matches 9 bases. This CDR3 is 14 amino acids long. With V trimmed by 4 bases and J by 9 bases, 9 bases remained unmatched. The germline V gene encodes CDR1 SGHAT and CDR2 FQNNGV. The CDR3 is CASSSSSQREAQYF. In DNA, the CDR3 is TGTGCCAGCAGCTCGTCTTCCCAGCGGGAGGCCCAGTACTTC.

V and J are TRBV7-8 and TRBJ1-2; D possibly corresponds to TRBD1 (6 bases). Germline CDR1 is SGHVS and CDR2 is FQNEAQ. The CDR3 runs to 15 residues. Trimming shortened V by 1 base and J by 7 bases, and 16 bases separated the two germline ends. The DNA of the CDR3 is TGTGCCAGCAGCTTAGTGTCTGAGGGGGAGAGTGGCTACACCTTC. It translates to CASSLVSEGESGYTF.

CDR3: CASSSLRDKANYGYTF. Here the CDR3 DNA reads TGTGCCAGCAGCTCACTCCGGGACAAAGCTAACTATGGCTACACCTTC. The chain joins TRBV7-8 to TRBJ1-2; a possible D gene is TRBD1 (6 bases). The CDR3 spans 16 residues. V lost 4 bases and J 0 bases, leaving 15 bases between the germline ends. Germline-derived CDR1 and CDR2 are SGHVS and FQNEAQ. Together with reference TRBV7-8 and TRBJ1-2, the CDR3 gives the full variable domain: GAGVSQSPRYKVAKRGQDVALRCDPISGHVSLFWYQQALGQGPEFLTYFQNEAQLDKSGLPSDRFFAERPEGSVSTLKIQRTQQEDSAVYLCASSSLRDKANYGYTFGSGTRLTVV.

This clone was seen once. CDR3 nucleotide sequence: TGTGCCAGCAGCCTTAGAAGCACCGGGGAGCTGTTTTTT. It encodes CASSLRSTGELFF. The V gene is TRBV28, the J gene TRBJ2-2; no firm D call. Trimming removed 6 bases at V and 4 bases at J, with 9 bases between. The CDR3 extends over 13 amino acids. The germline CDR1 and CDR2 sequences are MDHEN and SYDVKM.

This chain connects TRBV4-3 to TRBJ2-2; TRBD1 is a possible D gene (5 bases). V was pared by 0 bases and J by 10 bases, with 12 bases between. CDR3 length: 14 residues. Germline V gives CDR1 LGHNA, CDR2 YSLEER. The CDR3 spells CASSQEGRGEELFF. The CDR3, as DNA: TGCGCCAGCAGCCAAGAAGGTAGGGGCGAGGAGCTGTTTTTT.

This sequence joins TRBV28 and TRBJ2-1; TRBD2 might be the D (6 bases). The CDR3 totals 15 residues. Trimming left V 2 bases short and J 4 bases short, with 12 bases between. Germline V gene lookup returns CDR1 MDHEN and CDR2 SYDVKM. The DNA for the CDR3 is TGTGCCAGCAGTTTAAAACCTAGCGCTTACAATGAGCAGTTCTTC. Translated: CASSLKPSAYNEQFF.

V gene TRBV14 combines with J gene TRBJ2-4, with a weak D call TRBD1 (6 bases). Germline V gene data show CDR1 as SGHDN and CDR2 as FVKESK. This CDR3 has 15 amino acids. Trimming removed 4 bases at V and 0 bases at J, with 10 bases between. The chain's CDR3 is CASSLRGLAKNIQYF. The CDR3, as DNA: TGTGCCAGCAGCCTCAGGGGTCTAGCCAAAAACATTCAGTACTTC.